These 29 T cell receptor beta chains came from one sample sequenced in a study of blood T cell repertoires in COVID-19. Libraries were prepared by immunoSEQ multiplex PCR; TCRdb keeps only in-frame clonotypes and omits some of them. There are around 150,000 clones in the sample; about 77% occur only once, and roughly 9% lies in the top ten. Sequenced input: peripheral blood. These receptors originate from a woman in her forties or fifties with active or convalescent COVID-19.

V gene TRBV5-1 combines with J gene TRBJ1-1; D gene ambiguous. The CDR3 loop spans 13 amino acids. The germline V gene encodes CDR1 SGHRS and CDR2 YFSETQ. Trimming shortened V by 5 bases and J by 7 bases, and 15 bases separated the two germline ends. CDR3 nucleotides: TGCGCCAGCAGGCTTGCCGGTCGGGGTGAAGCTTTCTTT. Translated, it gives CASRLAGRGEAFF.

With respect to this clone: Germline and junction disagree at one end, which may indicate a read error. CDR3 protein: CASTIGASQPQHF. CDR3 bases: TGTGCCAGTACTATAGGGGCCAGTCAGCCCCAGCATTTT. The chain combines TRBV19 with TRBJ1-5, with TRBD1 as a possible D gene (5 bases). This CDR3 spans 13 amino acids. The germline gives CDR1 LNHDA, CDR2 SQIVND (reference sequence).

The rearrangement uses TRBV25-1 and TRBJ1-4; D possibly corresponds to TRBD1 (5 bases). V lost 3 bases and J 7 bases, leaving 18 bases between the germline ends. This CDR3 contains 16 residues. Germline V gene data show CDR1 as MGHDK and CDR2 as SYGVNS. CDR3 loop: CASSDHQSGIGEKLFF. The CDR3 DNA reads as TGTGCCAGCAGTGATCATCAGTCAGGGATCGGTGAAAAACTGTTTTTT.

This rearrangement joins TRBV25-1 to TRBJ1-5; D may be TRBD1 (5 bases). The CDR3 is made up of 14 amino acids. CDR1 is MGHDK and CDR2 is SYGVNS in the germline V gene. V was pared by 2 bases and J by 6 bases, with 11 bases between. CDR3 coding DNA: TGTGCCAGCAGTGAAGGGCAGGGAGGTCAGCCCCAGCATTTT. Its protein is CASSEGQGGQPQHF.

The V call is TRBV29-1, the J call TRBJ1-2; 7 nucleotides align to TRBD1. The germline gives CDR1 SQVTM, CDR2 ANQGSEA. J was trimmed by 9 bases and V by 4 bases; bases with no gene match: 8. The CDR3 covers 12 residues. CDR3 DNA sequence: TGCAGCGTTGTCGGTACAGGGGTGAGCTACACCTTC. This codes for CSVVGTGVSYTF.

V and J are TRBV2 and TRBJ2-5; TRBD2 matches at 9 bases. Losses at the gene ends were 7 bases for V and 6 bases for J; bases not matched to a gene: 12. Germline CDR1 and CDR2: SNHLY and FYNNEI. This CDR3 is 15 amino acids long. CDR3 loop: CASTRASGIRKTQYF. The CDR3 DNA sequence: TGTGCCAGCACTAGGGCTAGCGGGATTAGGAAGACCCAGTACTTC.

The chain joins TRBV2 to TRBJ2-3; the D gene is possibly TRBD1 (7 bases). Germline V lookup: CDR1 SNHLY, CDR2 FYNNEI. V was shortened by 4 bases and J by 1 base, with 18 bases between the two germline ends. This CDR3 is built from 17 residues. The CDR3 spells CASSVGTQGEGTDTQYF. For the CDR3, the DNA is TGTGCCAGCAGTGTGGGGACCCAGGGGGAGGGCACAGATACGCAGTATTTT.

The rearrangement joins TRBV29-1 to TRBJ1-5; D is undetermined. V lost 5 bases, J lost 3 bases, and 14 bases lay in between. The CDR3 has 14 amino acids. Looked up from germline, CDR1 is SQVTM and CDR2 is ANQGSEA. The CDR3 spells CSVWAGGNNQPQHF. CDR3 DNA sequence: TGCAGCGTTTGGGCAGGAGGGAACAATCAGCCCCAGCATTTT.

The CDR3 spells CASSQRSGSPLHF. Written as DNA, the CDR3 is TGTGCCAGTAGTCAGAGGTCGGGGTCACCCCTCCACTTT. The rearrangement links TRBV19 to TRBJ1-6; D gene ambiguous. Germline assignment: CDR1 LNHDA and CDR2 SQIVND (reference sequence). CDR3 length equals 13 residues. Trimming cost V 5 bases and J 10 bases, with 12 bases left between them.

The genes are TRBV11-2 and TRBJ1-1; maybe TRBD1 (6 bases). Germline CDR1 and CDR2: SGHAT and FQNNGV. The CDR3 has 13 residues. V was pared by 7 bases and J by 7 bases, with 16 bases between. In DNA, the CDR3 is TGTGCCAGCACCACAAGCGGGGGGCTTGAAGCTTTCTTT. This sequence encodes CASTTSGGLEAFF.

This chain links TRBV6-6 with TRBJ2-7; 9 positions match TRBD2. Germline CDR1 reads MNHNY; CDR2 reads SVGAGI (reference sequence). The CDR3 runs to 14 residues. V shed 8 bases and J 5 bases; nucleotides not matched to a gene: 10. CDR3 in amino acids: CASLSASGNNEQYF. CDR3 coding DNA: TGTGCCAGCCTAAGCGCTAGCGGGAACAACGAGCAGTACTTC.

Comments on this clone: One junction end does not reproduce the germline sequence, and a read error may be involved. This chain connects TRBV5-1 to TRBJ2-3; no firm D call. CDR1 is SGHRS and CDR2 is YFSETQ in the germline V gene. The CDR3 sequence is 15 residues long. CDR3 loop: CASSQTDRRKDTQYF. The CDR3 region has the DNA TGCGCCAGCAGCCAGACTGATAGGCGTAAAGATACACAGTATTTT.

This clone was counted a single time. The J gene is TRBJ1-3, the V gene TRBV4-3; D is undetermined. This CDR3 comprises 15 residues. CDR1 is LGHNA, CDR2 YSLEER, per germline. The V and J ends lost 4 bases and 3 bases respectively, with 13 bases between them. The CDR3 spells CASSRVGGNGNTIYF. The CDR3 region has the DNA TGCGCCAGCAGCCGTGTAGGAGGAAATGGAAACACCATATATTTT.

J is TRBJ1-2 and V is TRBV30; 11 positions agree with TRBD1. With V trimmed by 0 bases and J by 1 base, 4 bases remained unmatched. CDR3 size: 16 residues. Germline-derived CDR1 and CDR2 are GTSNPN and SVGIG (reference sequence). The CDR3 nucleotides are TGTGCCTGGAGTGTACGGACAGGGGGCTATAACTATGGCTACACCTTC. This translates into CAWSVRTGGYNYGYTF.

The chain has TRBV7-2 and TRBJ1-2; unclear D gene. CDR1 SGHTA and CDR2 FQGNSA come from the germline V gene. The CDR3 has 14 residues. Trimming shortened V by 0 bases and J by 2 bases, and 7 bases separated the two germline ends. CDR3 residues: CASSLAQQNYGYTF. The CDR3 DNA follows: TGTGCCAGCAGCTTAGCGCAACAGAACTATGGCTACACCTTC.

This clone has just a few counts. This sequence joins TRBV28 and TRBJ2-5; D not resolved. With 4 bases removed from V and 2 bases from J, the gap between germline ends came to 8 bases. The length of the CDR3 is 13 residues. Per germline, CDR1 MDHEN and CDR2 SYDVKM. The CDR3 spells CASSSPAQETQYF. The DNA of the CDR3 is TGTGCCAGCAGTTCCCCAGCGCAAGAGACCCAGTACTTC.

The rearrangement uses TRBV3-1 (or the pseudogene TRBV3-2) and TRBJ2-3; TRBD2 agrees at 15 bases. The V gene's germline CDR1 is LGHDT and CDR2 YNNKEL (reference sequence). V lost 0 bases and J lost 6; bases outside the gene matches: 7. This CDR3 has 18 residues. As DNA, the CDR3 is TGTGCCAGCAGCCAAGATCTTGGGACTAGCGGGAGGAGCGATACGCAGTATTTT. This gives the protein CASSQDLGTSGRSDTQYF.

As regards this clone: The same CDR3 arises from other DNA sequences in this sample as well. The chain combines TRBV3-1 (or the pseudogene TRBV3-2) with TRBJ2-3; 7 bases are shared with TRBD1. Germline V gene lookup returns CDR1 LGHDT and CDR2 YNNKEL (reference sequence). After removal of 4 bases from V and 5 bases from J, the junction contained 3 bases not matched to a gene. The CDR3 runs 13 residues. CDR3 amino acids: CASSRQGGDTQYF. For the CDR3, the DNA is TGTGCCAGCAGCCGACAGGGTGGAGATACGCAGTATTTT.

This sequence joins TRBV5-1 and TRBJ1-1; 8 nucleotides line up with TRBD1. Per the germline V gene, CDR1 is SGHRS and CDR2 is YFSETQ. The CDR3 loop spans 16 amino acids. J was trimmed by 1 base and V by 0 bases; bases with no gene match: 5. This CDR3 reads CASSLEVQGANTEAFF. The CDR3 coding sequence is TGCGCCAGCAGCTTGGAGGTTCAGGGGGCGAACACTGAAGCTTTCTTT.

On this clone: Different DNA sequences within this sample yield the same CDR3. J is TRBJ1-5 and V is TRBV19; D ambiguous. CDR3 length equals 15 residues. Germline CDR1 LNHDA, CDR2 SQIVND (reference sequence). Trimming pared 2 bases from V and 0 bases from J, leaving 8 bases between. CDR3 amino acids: CASSISTDSNQPQHF. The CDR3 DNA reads TGTGCCAGTAGTATAAGCACAGATAGCAATCAGCCCCAGCATTTT.

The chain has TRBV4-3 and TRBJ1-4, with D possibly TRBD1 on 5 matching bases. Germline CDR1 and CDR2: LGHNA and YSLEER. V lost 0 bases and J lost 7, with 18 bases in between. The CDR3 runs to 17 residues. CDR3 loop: CASSQDSPRQGGEKLFF. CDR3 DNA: TGCGCCAGCAGCCAAGACTCCCCTAGGCAGGGAGGTGAAAAACTGTTTTTT.

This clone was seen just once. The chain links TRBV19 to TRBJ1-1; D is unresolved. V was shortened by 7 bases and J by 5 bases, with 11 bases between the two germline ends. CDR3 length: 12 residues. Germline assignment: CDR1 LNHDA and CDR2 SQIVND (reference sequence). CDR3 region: CASNIRDTEAFF. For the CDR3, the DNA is TGTGCCAGTAACATCCGGGATACTGAAGCTTTCTTT.

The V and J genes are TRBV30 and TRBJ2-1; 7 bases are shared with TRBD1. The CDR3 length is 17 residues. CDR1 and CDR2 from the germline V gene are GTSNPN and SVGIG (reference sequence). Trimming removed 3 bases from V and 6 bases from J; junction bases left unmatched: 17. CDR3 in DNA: TGTGCCTGGAGCCTGACGTACGACAGGGTTCGGGCCAATGAGCAGTTCTTC. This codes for CAWSLTYDRVRANEQFF. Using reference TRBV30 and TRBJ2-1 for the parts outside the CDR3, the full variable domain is SQTIHQWPATLVQPVGSPLSLECTVEGTSNPNLYWYRQAAGRGLQLLFYSVGIGQISSEVPQNLSASRPQDRQFILSSKKLLLSDSGFYLCAWSLTYDRVRANEQFFGPGTRLTVL.

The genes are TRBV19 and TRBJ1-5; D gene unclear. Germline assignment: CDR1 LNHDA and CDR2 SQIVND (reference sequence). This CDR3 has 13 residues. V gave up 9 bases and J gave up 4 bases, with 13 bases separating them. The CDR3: CASENAGNQPQHF. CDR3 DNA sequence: TGTGCCAGCGAAAACGCGGGGAATCAGCCCCAGCATTTT.

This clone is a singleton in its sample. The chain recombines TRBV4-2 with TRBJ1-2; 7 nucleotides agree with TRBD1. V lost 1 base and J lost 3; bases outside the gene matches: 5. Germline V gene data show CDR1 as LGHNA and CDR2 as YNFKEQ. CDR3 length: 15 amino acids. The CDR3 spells CASSQGTTGDYGYTF. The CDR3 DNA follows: TGTGCCAGCAGCCAAGGAACCACAGGGGACTATGGCTACACCTTC.

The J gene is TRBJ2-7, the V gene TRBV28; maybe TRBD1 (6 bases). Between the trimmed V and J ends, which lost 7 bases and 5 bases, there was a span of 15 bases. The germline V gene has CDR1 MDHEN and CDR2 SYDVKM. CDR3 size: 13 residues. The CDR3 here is CASTQGQVNEQYF. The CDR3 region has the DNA TGTGCCAGCACCCAGGGGCAGGTAAACGAGCAGTACTTC.

CDR3 region: CASSFPGGAHNEQFF. The CDR3 DNA follows: TGTGCCAGCAGCTTCCCAGGGGGCGCCCACAATGAGCAGTTCTTC. The chain is built from TRBV5-5 and TRBJ2-1; 8 bases are a match to TRBD1. V lost 2 bases and J lost 5; bases outside the gene matches: 6. Germline CDR1 SGHKS, CDR2 YYEKEE (reference sequence). CDR3 size: 15 residues. The complete variable domain, with remaining parts taken from reference TRBV5-5 and TRBJ2-1, reads DAGVTQSPTHLIKTRGQQVTLRCSPISGHKSVSWYQQVLGQGPQFIFQYYEKEERGRGNFPDRFSARQFPNYSSELNVNALLLGDSALYLCASSFPGGAHNEQFFGPGTRLTVL.

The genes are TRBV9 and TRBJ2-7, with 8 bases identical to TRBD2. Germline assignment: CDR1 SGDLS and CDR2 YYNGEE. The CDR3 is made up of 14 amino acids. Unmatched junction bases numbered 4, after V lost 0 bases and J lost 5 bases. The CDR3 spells CASSVGGRSHEQYF. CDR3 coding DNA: TGTGCCAGCAGCGTAGGCGGGAGGTCCCACGAGCAGTACTTC.

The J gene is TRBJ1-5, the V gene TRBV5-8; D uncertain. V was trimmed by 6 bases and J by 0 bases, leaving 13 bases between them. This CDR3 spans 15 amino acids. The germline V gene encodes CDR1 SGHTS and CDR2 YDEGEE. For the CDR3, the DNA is TGTGCCAGCACCCTGGCGGATTATAGCAATCAGCCCCAGCATTTT. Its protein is CASTLADYSNQPQHF. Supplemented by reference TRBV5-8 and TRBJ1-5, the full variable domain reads EAGVTQSPTHLIKTRGQQATLRCSPISGHTSVYWYQQALGLGLQFLLWYDEGEERNRGNFPPRFSGRQFPNYSSELNVNALELEDSALYLCASTLADYSNQPQHFGDGTRLSIL.